This T cell receptor (beta chain) was captured by sequencing in a study of blood T cell repertoires in COVID-19. Study at large: There were acute and convalescent COVID-19 samples, and they came from the United States, Italy and Spain. T cells, B-cell-depleted T cells, or PBMCs provided the cDNA or gDNA that served as material.

Germline V gene data show CDR1 as SGHNT and CDR2 as YYREEE (reference sequence). This CDR3 region has 15 residues. V shed 4 bases and J shed 0 bases, with 13 bases lying between them. Original analysis: Amplification of reference gene primers provided the estimated nucleated cell counts. Assay used: immunoSEQ multiplex PCR; TCRdb lists only in-frame clones, some missing. V and J calls and clone size are given by that table; D and trimming were obtained from the DNA. The sample includes tens of thousands of clones, approximately 92% of them seen just once. This clonotype originated in a woman aged 55-75 years with active COVID-19. The sample consisted of peripheral blood. This chain connects TRBV5-4 to TRBJ1-1; no definite D call. CDR3 DNA: TGTGCCAGCAGCCCCTCAAGAGGAGTGAACACTGAAGCTTTCTTT. Translated, it gives CASSPSRGVNTEAFF.